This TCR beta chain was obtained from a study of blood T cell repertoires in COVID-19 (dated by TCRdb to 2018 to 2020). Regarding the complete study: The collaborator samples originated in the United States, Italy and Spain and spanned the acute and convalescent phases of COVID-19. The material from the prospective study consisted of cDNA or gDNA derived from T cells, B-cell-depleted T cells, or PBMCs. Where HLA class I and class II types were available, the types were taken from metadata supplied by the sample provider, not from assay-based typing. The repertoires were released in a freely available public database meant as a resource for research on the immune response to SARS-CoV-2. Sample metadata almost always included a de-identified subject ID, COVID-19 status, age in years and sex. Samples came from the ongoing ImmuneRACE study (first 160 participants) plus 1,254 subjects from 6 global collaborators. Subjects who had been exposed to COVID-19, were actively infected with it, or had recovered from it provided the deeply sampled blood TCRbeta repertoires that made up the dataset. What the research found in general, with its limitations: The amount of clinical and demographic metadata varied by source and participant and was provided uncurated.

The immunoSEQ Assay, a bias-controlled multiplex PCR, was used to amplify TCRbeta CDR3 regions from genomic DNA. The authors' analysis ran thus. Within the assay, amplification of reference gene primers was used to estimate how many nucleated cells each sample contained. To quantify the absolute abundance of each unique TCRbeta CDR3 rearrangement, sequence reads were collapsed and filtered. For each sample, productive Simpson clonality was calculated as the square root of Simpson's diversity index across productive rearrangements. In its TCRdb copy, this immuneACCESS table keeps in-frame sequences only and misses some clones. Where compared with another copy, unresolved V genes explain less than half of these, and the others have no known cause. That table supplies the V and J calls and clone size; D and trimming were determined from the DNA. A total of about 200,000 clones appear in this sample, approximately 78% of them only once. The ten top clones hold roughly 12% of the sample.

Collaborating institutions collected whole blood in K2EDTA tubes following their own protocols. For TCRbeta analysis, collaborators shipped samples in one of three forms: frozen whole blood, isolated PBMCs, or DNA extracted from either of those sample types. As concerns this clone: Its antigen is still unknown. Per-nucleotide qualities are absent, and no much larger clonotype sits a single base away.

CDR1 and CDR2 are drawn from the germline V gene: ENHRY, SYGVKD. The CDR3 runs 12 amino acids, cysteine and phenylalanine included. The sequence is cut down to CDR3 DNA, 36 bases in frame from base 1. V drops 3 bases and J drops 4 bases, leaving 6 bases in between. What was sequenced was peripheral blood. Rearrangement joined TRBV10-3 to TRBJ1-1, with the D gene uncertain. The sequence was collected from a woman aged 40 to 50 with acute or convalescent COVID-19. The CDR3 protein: CAISDLSTEAFF. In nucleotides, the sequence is TGTGCCATCAGTGACCTCAGCACTGAAGCTTTCTTT.